This record looks at one T cell receptor (beta chain) sequence and its context. The antigen is undetermined. V gave up 5 bases and J gave up 3 bases; unmatched junction bases: 5. This CDR3 is 15 amino acids long. This record belongs to a study of CD8 T cells in Susac syndrome. Regarding the study as a whole: The relatively small number of individuals in the TCR sequencing and HLA analysis was acknowledged by the study.

The authors negatively isolated CD8+ and CD4+ T cells and FACS-enriched TEMRA cells. RNA in amounts of roughly 0.5 to 1 ug was reverse transcribed with random hexamers. The CDR3 of TCR beta was amplified by immunoSEQ multiplex PCR across 54 Vbeta and 13 Jbeta. MiXCR, applied by TCRdb to the immunoSEQ multiplex PCR reads, yields one record per CDR3 protein. The sample shows a few hundred thousand distinct CDR3 sequences, around 93% of them seen only once. The chain combines TRBV12-3 or TRBV12-4 with TRBJ2-7, with 12 bases lining up with TRBD2. The TCR sequence derives from a human donor with multiple sclerosis. The sample comprised CD4+ T cells from PBMCs. The CDR3 region is CASSPSSGGGYEQYF. In DNA form, the CDR3 reads TGTGCCAGCAGTCCCTCTAGCGGGGGGGGCTACGAGCAGTACTTC.